The rows below give T cell receptor beta chains drawn from one sample of a study of beta chain features in type 1 diabetes. Sequenced by immunoSEQ multiplex PCR; TCRdb stores in-frame clones only, minus some. In the table there are just over 450,000 clones, approximately 30% of which are singletons. Sequencing input: naive CD4+ T cells from blood. Source of these receptors: a young man in good health. The conserved cysteine and the conserved F or W are not part of the CDR3 here.

TRBJ2-5,TRBV29-1,SVGVETQY
TRBJ2-7,TRBV9,ASSVGGSNYEQY
TRBJ2-3,TRBV6-5,ASSYYRSSDTQY
TRBJ2-1,TRBV14,ASRPGQGPHEQF
TRBJ2-5,TRBV29-1,SVEQGGETQY
TRBJ1-1,TRBV30,AWSDEGTEAF
TRBJ1-2,TRBV10-3,AISGTGGYGYT
TRBJ2-3,TRBV7-9,ASSQVDRGRGDTQY
TRBJ2-1,TRBV15,ATSRGGNEQF
TRBJ2-3,TRBV30,AWSPPGPRDTQY
TRBJ2-7,TRBV9,ASSVGGNLYEQY
TRBJ1-2,TRBV2,ASSPPYGYT
TRBJ2-1,TRBV11-2,ASSGLRGRSNEQF
TRBJ1-3,TRBV9,ASSGQFSGNTIY
TRBJ2-2,TRBV15,ATSKHTNTGELF